These 8 T cell receptor beta chains were sequenced from one sample in a study of CD8+ T cells in alopecia areata. Sequencing relied on a cDNA template that was reverse transcribed from extracted RNA. Sequencing was performed with immunoSEQ multiplex PCR; in TCRdb, only in-frame clones are kept and a portion is missing. Seen here are 150,000 or so clones, about 87% observed once, and the top ten hold around 16%. Material: CD8+ T cells sorted from blood, obtained at week 0. The receptors come from a human donor with alopecia areata.

The chain combines TRBV6-1 with TRBJ2-1; D is perhaps TRBD2 (6 bases). Germline V lookup: CDR1 MNHNS, CDR2 SASEGT. The germline V and J ends were trimmed by 5 bases and 6 bases, with 17 bases remaining between them. This CDR3 comprises 15 residues. As DNA, the CDR3 is TGTGCCAGCAGTACTGACAGCGGGTTGGCCAATGAGCAGTTCTTC. This codes for CASSTDSGLANEQFF.

This chain uses TRBV25-1 with TRBJ2-5; D call uncertain. Trimming took off 3 bases at V and 1 base at J, with 12 bases between the two ends. The germline gives CDR1 MGHDK, CDR2 SYGVNS. CDR3 length: 15 amino acids. The DNA for the CDR3 is TGTGCCAGCAGTGAGAAAAGAAGGGTCCAAGAGACCCAGTACTTC. Translation: CASSEKRRVQETQYF.

CDR3 in DNA: TGTGCCAGCAGCTTGAAAGGCGGAGGGCAGTCTAATGAAAAACTGTTTTTT. Protein product: CASSLKGGGQSNEKLFF. The genes are TRBV5-4 and TRBJ1-4; D unresolved. Trimming removed 1 base from V and 3 bases from J, with 16 bases in between. Germline lookup yields CDR1 SGHNT and CDR2 YYREEE (reference sequence). The length of the CDR3 is 17 residues.

In DNA, the CDR3 is TGTGCCAGCAGCTTAGGCGCTTCCAGGGGGCGGAATTCACCCCTCCACTTT. This encodes CASSLGASRGRNSPLHF. The V call is TRBV7-9, the J call TRBJ1-6; 8 bases fit TRBD1. Germline lookup yields CDR1 SEHNR and CDR2 FQNEAQ (reference sequence). With V trimmed by 1 base and J by 7 bases, 9 bases remained unmatched. The CDR3 covers 17 residues.

The chain combines TRBV5-4 with TRBJ2-2; D is unresolved. CDR3 size: 12 residues. Trimming removed 9 bases from V and 5 bases from J, with 11 bases in between. Germline values: CDR1 SGHNT, CDR2 YYREEE (reference sequence). The CDR3 region has the DNA TGTGCCAAAAATCCTAGGACCGGGGAGCTGTTTTTT. It yields the protein CAKNPRTGELFF.

J is TRBJ1-1 and V is TRBV5-4; weak D call: TRBD1 (6 bases). The V and J ends lost 7 bases and 3 bases respectively, with 10 bases between them. This CDR3 is built from 12 residues. The germline V gene has CDR1 SGHNT and CDR2 YYREEE (reference sequence). The chain's CDR3 is CASGAGDTEAFF. Here the CDR3 DNA reads TGTGCCAGCGGGGCAGGGGACACTGAAGCTTTCTTT.

There are a few counts of this clone. The chain has TRBV29-1 and TRBJ2-6; possibly TRBD2 for D (5 bases). CDR1 SQVTM and CDR2 ANQGSEA come from the germline V gene. This CDR3 contains 14 residues. V was pared by 5 bases and J by 0 bases, with 8 bases between. CDR3 protein: CSVRESSGANVLTF. CDR3 nucleotides: TGCAGCGTTAGGGAGAGCTCTGGGGCCAACGTCCTGACTTTC.

The chain couples TRBV29-1 to TRBJ1-2; 7 bases map to TRBD1. Trimming removed 1 base from V and 4 bases from J; junction bases left unmatched: 6. The CDR3 has 14 residues. The V gene's germline CDR1 is SQVTM and CDR2 ANQGSEA. The CDR3: CSVEGRGLVYGYTF. In DNA, the CDR3 is TGCAGCGTTGAAGGCAGGGGGTTGGTCTATGGCTACACCTTC.